This T cell receptor (beta chain) is from a study of blood T cells in healthy people across ages. A second PCR, run for about 6 to 11 cycles, used a sample-barcoded 5' primer plus a J-beta primer mix. TCRdb fed the 5' RACE reads into MiXCR, producing one record per CDR3 protein. The top ten clones hold about 4% of a sample with around 1,600,000 distinct CDR3 sequences, approximately 42% of them seen once. Looked up from germline, CDR1 is MGHRA and CDR2 is YSYEKL. V dropped 5 bases and J dropped 10; count of bases not matched to a gene: 15. The CDR3 sequence is 17 residues long. Ten or more counts support this clonotype.

What was sequenced was blood. This receptor was identified in a woman aged 18-35 years in good health. J is TRBJ1-6 and V is TRBV4-1, with 9 bases identical to TRBD1. CDR3 nucleotide sequence: TGCGCCAGCAGCTACCCCTCCCGGACAGGGGTACGGTCACCCCTCCACTTT. It specifies CASSYPSRTGVRSPLHF.